These 19 T cell receptor beta chains came from one sample sequenced in a study of T cell responses to AZD1222 COVID-19 vaccine. TCRdb keeps only in-frame clones here, not all; method: immunoSEQ multiplex PCR. Of more than 140,000 clones detected, roughly 88% appear once; the ten largest clones hold approximately 3.1%. Source: peripheral blood, taken on day 0 of MenACWY control vaccination. These TCRs come from an adult in good health.

V gene TRBV29-1 combines with J gene TRBJ2-7, with D perhaps matching TRBD1 or TRBD2 (5 bases each). The CDR3 runs 12 residues. V shed 3 bases and J shed 9 bases, with 15 bases lying between them. In germline, CDR1 is SQVTM, CDR2 ANQGSEA. The chain's CDR3 is CSVEGDREAQYF. The CDR3 region has the DNA TGCAGCGTTGAGGGGGACCGGGAAGCGCAGTACTTC.

The CDR3 sequence: CASSYNAGTEAFF. CDR3 DNA: TGTGCCAGCAGTTACAACGCGGGCACCGAAGCTTTCTTT. The V gene is TRBV6-2 or TRBV6-3, the J gene TRBJ1-1, with D hard to call. This CDR3 spans 13 amino acids. The germline gives CDR1 MNHEY, CDR2 SVGEGT. The V end lost 2 bases, the J end lost 8 bases, and 12 bases lay between the germline ends.

This CDR3 is CASSGIGGLSYEQYF. CDR3 coding DNA: TGTGCCAGCAGCGGGATCGGCGGGCTTTCCTACGAGCAGTACTTC. The chain uses TRBV28 and TRBJ2-7; the D gene is possibly TRBD2 (5 bases). V gave up 6 bases and J gave up 1 base, with 16 bases separating them. This CDR3 has 15 amino acids. Germline V gives CDR1 MDHEN, CDR2 SYDVKM.

CDR3 bases: TGTGCCAGCAGCTTAGACGGGGTGAACATTCAGTACTTC. The encoded protein is CASSLDGVNIQYF. This sequence joins TRBV7-9 and TRBJ2-4, with a possible D match to TRBD2 (5 bases). CDR1 SEHNR and CDR2 FQNEAQ come from the germline V gene (reference sequence). Deletions cut 1 base from V and 7 bases from J, with 8 bases between. This CDR3 region has 13 residues. Filled out from reference TRBV7-9 and TRBJ2-4, the complete variable domain reads DTGVSQNPRHKITKRGQNVTFRCDPISEHNRLYWYRQTLGQGPEFLTYFQNEAQLEKSRLLSDRFSAERPKGSFSTLEIQRTEQGDSAMYLCASSLDGVNIQYFGAGTRLSVL.

V is TRBV5-1 and J is TRBJ2-2; 9 bases are a match to TRBD1. The CDR3 is 15 amino acids. CDR1 is SGHRS and CDR2 is YFSETQ in the germline V gene. The junction had 7 bases not matched to a gene; V was cut back by 4 bases and J by 6 bases. In DNA form, the CDR3 reads TGCGCCAGCAGCCTCGAGGGACAGGGCCCCGGGGAGCTGTTTTTT. Translation: CASSLEGQGPGELFF.

The CDR3 loop is CASSQGDRSGNTIYF. CDR3 DNA sequence: TGCGCCAGCAGCCAAGGGGACCGCTCTGGAAACACCATATATTTT. This chain joins TRBV4-3 and TRBJ1-3; D might be TRBD1 (5 bases). Germline CDR1 and CDR2: LGHNA and YSLEER. The CDR3 consists of 15 residues. V lost 1 base and J lost 0, with 7 bases in between.

The rearrangement uses TRBV6-5 and TRBJ1-4; unclear D gene. The CDR3 has 16 amino acids. Germline V gene sequence: CDR1 MNHEY, CDR2 SVGAGI. The ends were cut back, 0 bases at V and 7 bases at J, with 15 bases in the middle. CDR3 loop: CASSYSTLGFGEKLFF. The CDR3 DNA reads as TGTGCCAGCAGTTACTCGACATTGGGTTTTGGTGAAAAACTGTTTTTT.

The chain uses TRBV18 and TRBJ2-7; D tentatively reads TRBD1 or TRBD2 (7 bases each). V lost 2 bases and J lost 1, with 12 bases in between. The CDR3 runs to 15 residues. In germline, CDR1 is KGHSH, CDR2 LQKENI. CDR3 coding DNA: TGTGCCAGCTCACCAACGCAGGGGGGGTCCTACGAGCAGTACTTC. Its protein is CASSPTQGGSYEQYF.

This chain joins TRBV7-9 and TRBJ1-1; 11 bases fit TRBD1. This CDR3 spans 15 amino acids. Per germline, CDR1 SEHNR and CDR2 FQNEAQ (reference sequence). The trim removed 1 base at V and 6 bases at J, leaving 4 bases unmatched. CDR3 amino acids: CASSLGTGGVAEAFF. CDR3 nucleotide sequence: TGTGCCAGCAGCTTAGGGACAGGGGGCGTAGCTGAAGCTTTCTTT.

V usage is TRBV4-1 and J usage is TRBJ1-2, with 9 positions matching TRBD1. V shed 2 bases and J 4 bases; nucleotides not matched to a gene: 11. The CDR3 contains 17 residues. Germline CDR1 and CDR2: MGHRA and YSYEKL. The chain's CDR3 is CASSQTGTGFPLYGYTF. CDR3 sequence (DNA): TGCGCCAGCAGCCAAACCGGGACAGGGTTCCCTCTCTATGGCTACACCTTC.

This chain connects TRBV2 to TRBJ2-6, with 9 positions matching TRBD1. Germline V gene sequence: CDR1 SNHLY, CDR2 FYNNEI. CDR3 length equals 17 residues. The trim removed 7 bases at V and 2 bases at J, leaving 9 bases unmatched. CDR3 amino acids: CASTSGQGRAGANVLTF. CDR3 nucleotide sequence: TGTGCCAGCACCTCCGGACAGGGGAGGGCTGGGGCCAACGTCCTGACTTTC.

This sequence joins TRBV29-1 and TRBJ1-2, with 8 positions matching TRBD1. The CDR3 has 13 amino acids. V lost 7 bases to trimming and J lost 1 base; unmatched junction nucleotides: 5. CDR1 and CDR2 from the germline V gene are SQVTM and ANQGSEA. DNA for the CDR3: TGCAGCGCCCGGGGACAGGTTAACTATGGCTACACCTTC. Translation gives CSARGQVNYGYTF. Drawing the rest from reference TRBV29-1 and TRBJ1-2, the complete variable domain is SAVISQKPSRDICQRGTSLTIQCQVDSQVTMMFWYRQQPGQSLTLIATANQGSEATYESGFVIDKFPISRPNLTFSTLTVSNMSPEDSSIYLCSARGQVNYGYTFGSGTRLTVV.

This clone was found a few times. CDR3 in amino acids: CAGRQGASYNSPLHF. CDR3 DNA: TGTGCGGGAAGACAGGGGGCCTCCTATAATTCACCCCTCCACTTT. This chain connects TRBV30 to TRBJ1-6; the match to TRBD1 covers 10 bases. CDR1 is GTSNPN and CDR2 is SVGIG in the germline V gene (reference sequence). This CDR3 is built from 15 residues.

This clone was detected once. The chain carries TRBV7-9 and TRBJ1-2; a possible D gene is TRBD1 (6 bases). This CDR3 is 16 amino acids long. Between the trimmed V and J ends, which lost 2 bases and 0 bases, there was a span of 13 bases. CDR1 is SEHNR and CDR2 is FQNEAQ in the germline V gene (reference sequence). The CDR3, as DNA: TGTGCCAGCAGCTTAAGGGGGTCGGATACTAACTATGGCTACACCTTC. Translating it yields CASSLRGSDTNYGYTF.

The gene calls are TRBV2 and TRBJ1-5; 9 nucleotides line up with TRBD1. The CDR3 length is 14 residues. Germline values: CDR1 SNHLY, CDR2 FYNNEI. V gave up 6 bases and J gave up 8 bases; unmatched junction bases: 8. CDR3 region: CASSLDRGGEPQHF. The CDR3 DNA sequence: TGTGCCAGCAGCCTGGACAGGGGTGGCGAGCCCCAGCATTTT. The full variable domain, rest sourced from reference TRBV2 and TRBJ1-5, is EPEVTQTPSHQVTQMGQEVILRCVPISNHLYFYWYRQILGQKVEFLVSFYNNEISEKSEIFDDQFSVERPDGSNFTLKIRSTKLEDSAMYFCASSLDRGGEPQHFGDGTRLSIL.

The chain employs TRBV4-2 and TRBJ2-5; D is unresolved. Germline CDR1 is LGHNA and CDR2 is YNFKEQ. This CDR3 has 15 amino acids. The ends were cut back, 1 base at V and 2 bases at J, with 11 bases in the middle. DNA for the CDR3: TGTGCCAGCAGCCAAGCCCGCGCCGGGCAAGAGACCCAGTACTTC. Amino acid sequence: CASSQARAGQETQYF.

The chain has TRBV19 and TRBJ2-2, with 10 bases that match TRBD1. This CDR3 is built from 16 residues. V dropped 5 bases and J dropped 7; count of bases not matched to a gene: 10. Germline values: CDR1 LNHDA, CDR2 SQIVND (reference sequence). The CDR3 loop is CASSDWTGGLGGELFF. As DNA, the CDR3 is TGTGCCAGTAGTGATTGGACAGGGGGTCTAGGCGGGGAGCTGTTTTTT. The full variable domain, with the rest looked up from reference TRBV19 and TRBJ2-2, is DGGITQSPKYLFRKEGQNVTLSCEQNLNHDAMYWYRQDPGQGLRLIYYSQIVNDFQKGDIAEGYSVSREKKESFPLTVTSAQKNPTAFYLCASSDWTGGLGGELFFGEGSRLTVL.

The chain combines TRBV4-1 with TRBJ2-7, with D maybe TRBD2 (6 bases). Germline assignment: CDR1 MGHRA and CDR2 YSYEKL. The CDR3 is made up of 14 amino acids. The ends were cut back, 9 bases at V and 2 bases at J, with 17 bases in the middle. CDR3 sequence (DNA): TGCGCCAGTTCGGGGGATGGGAGGACCTACGAGCAGTACTTC. Its translation is CASSGDGRTYEQYF.

V usage is TRBV27 and J usage is TRBJ1-1, with 8 bases fitting TRBD1. Germline V gives CDR1 MNHEY, CDR2 SMNVEV (reference sequence). V lost 3 bases to trimming and J lost 1 base; unmatched junction nucleotides: 4. The CDR3 runs to 15 residues. CDR3 sequence (DNA): TGTGCCAGCAGTTTCAGGGGGCCGACGAACACTGAAGCTTTCTTT. Translated, it gives CASSFRGPTNTEAFF.